The next 5 T cell receptor beta chains were all read from a single sample in a study of T cell repertoires in cytomegalovirus infection. TCRdb reprocessed the reads via MiXCR and lists one record per CDR3 protein. The data show about 530,000 distinct CDR3 sequences, more than 20% seen once. Sequenced: PBMCs. These receptors were collected from a human donor in good health (CMV status not recorded). Some clones in this sample may be carry-over from other donors' samples.

The chain has TRBV5-1 and TRBJ2-2; 15 bases line up with TRBD2. CDR3 length equals 20 residues. J was trimmed by 4 bases and V by 1 base; bases with no gene match: 11. Germline CDR1 is SGHRS and CDR2 is YFSETQ. CDR3: CASSLNGTSGRSLFTGELFF. CDR3 coding DNA: TGCGCCAGCAGCTTGAACGGGACTAGCGGGAGGAGTCTTTTCACCGGGGAGCTGTTTTTT.

This clonotype was seen only a few times. This sequence joins TRBV6-1 and TRBJ2-7; 7 nucleotides match TRBD2. CDR1 and CDR2 (germline): MNHNS, SASEGT. The CDR3 contains 13 residues. J was trimmed by 5 bases and V by 1 base; bases with no gene match: 2. CDR3 nucleotide sequence: TGTGCCAGCAGTGAAGGAGCGGGGAACGAGCAGTACTTC. Translating gives CASSEGAGNEQYF.

The gene calls are TRBV4-1 and TRBJ1-1, with D uncertain. This CDR3 contains 14 residues. The germline V gene encodes CDR1 MGHRA and CDR2 YSYEKL. V was cut by 3 bases and J by 1 base, with 9 bases left in between. CDR3 bases: TGCGCCAGCAGCCAGTACCTGGGGAACACTGAAGCTTTCTTT. It yields the protein CASSQYLGNTEAFF.

The chain uses TRBV7-6 and TRBJ2-2, with D possibly being TRBD2 (6 bases). The CDR3 runs to 15 residues. CDR1 is SGHVS and CDR2 is FNYEAQ in the germline V gene. With 4 bases removed from V and 5 bases from J, the gap between germline ends came to 14 bases. CDR3 residues: CASSYGTPNTGELFF. In DNA form, the CDR3 reads TGTGCCAGCAGCTACGGGACTCCAAATACCGGGGAGCTGTTTTTT.

This sequence joins TRBV6-2 or TRBV6-3 and TRBJ1-5; no reliable D call. Trimming pared 5 bases from V and 0 bases from J, leaving 14 bases between. Germline V gene data show CDR1 as MNHEY and CDR2 as SVGEGT. This CDR3 is built from 16 residues. The CDR3 coding sequence is TGTGCCAGCAGTCGAGAAGGAACATATAGCAATCAGCCCCAGCATTTT. Translation: CASSREGTYSNQPQHF.